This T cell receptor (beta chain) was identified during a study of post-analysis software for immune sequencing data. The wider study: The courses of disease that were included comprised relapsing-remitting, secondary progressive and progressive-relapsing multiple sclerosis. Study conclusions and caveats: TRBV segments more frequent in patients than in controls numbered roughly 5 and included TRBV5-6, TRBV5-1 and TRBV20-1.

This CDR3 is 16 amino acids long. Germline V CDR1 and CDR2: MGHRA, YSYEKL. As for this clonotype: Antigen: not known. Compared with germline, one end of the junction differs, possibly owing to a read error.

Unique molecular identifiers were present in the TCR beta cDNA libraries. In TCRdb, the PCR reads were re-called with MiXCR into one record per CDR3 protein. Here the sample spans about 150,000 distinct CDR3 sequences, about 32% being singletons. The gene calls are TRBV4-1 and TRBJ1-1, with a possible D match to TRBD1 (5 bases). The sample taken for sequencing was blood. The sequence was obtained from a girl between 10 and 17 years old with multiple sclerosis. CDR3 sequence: CASSQGRYRMNAEAFF. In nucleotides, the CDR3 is TGCGCCAGCAGCCAAGGGCGATACAGGATGAACGCTGAAGCTTTCTTT.